This section outlines one T cell receptor beta chain sequence together with its context. The sample originates from a study of shared clonotypes between healthy human individuals. V lost 5 bases to trimming and J lost 4 bases, with 17 bases between them. This CDR3 region has 15 residues. Germline values: CDR1 SGHTA, CDR2 FQGNSA. TCRdb's copy holds only in-frame clones and misses some; the assay was immunoSEQ multiplex PCR. Found here are roughly 500,000 clones, 70% to 80% of them singletons; the top ten hold about 12%. The sample consisted of PBMCs. The receptor's source is a woman aged 40 to 50 in good health. Some clones in this sample may be carry-over from other donors' samples. The chain recombines TRBV7-2 with TRBJ1-1; a weak D match, TRBD1 (6 bases). CDR3 residues: CASSDQTGRGTEAFF. As DNA, the CDR3 is TGTGCCAGCAGCGATCAAACCGGCAGGGGCACTGAAGCTTTCTTT.